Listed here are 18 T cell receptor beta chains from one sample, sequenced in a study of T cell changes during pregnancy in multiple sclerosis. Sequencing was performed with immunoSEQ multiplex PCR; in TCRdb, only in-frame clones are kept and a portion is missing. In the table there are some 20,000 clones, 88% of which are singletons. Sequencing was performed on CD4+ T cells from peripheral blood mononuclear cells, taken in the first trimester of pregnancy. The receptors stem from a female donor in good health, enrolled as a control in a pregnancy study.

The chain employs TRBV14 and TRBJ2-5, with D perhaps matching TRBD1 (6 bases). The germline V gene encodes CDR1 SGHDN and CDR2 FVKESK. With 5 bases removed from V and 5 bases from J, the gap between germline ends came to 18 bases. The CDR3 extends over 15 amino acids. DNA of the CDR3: TGTGCCAGCAGCTTCGGCAGGGGTGGTACGGAGACCCAGTACTTC. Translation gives CASSFGRGGTETQYF.

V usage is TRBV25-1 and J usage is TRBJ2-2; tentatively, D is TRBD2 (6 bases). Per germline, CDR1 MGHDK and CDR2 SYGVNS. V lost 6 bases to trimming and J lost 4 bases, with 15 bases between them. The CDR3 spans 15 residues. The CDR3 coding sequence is TGTGCCAGCAGCGGGACTCTGGCTAGCACCGGGGAGCTGTTTTTT. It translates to CASSGTLASTGELFF.

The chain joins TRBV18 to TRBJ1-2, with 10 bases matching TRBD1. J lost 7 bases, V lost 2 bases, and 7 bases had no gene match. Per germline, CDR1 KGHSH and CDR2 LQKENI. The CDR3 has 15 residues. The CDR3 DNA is TGTGCCAGCTCACCAGCCGGGACAGGGGTCCTTGGCTACACCTTC. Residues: CASSPAGTGVLGYTF.

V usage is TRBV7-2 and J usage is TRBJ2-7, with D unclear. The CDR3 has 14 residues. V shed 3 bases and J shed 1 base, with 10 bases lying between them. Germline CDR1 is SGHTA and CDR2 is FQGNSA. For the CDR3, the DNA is TGTGCCAGCAGCTTGGTACTTGCGTCCTACGAGCAGTACTTC. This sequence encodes CASSLVLASYEQYF. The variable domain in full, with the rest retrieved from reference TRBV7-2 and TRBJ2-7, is GAGVSQSPSNKVTEKGKDVELRCDPISGHTALYWYRQSLGQGLEFLIYFQGNSAPDKSGLPSDRFSAERTGGSVSTLTIQRTQQEDSAVYLCASSLVLASYEQYFGPGTRLTVT.

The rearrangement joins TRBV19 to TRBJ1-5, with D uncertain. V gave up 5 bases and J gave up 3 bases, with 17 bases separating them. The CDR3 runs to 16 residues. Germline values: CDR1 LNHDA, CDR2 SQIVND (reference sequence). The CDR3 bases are TGTGCCAGTAGTCCTCACCTTGGGCAGGTCAATCAGCCCCAGCATTTT. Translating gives CASSPHLGQVNQPQHF.

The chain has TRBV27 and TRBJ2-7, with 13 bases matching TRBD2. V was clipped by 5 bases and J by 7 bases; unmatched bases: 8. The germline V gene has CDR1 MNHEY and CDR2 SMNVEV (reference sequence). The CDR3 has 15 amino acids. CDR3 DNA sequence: TGTGCCAGCAGTCTCCGGACTAGCGGGAGAGGAGAGCAGTACTTC. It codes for CASSLRTSGRGEQYF.

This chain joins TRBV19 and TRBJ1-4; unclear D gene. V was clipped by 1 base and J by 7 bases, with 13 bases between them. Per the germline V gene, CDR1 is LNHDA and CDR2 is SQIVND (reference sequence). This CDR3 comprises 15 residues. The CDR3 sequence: CASSIARRVGEKLFF. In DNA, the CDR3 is TGTGCCAGTAGTATAGCTAGGAGGGTTGGTGAAAAACTGTTTTTT.

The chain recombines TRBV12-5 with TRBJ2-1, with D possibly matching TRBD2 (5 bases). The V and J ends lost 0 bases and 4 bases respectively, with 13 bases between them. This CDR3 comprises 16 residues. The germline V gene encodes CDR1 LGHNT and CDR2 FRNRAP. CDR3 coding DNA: TGTGCTAGTGGTTTGGTACAAACCCAGCGGTACAATGAGCAGTTCTTC. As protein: CASGLVQTQRYNEQFF.

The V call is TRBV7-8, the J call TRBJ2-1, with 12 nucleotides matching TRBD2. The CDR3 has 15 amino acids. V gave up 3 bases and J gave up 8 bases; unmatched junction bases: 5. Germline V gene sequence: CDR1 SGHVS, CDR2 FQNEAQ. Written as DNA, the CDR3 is TGTGCCAGCAGCTTGCTAGCGGGGGGGCAGGATGAGCAGTTCTTC. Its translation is CASSLLAGGQDEQFF.

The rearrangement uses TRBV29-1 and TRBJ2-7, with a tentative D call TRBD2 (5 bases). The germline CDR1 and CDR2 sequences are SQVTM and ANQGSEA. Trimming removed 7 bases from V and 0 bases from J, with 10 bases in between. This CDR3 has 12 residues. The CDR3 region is CSARRGSYEQYF. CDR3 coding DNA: TGCAGCGCTAGACGGGGCTCCTACGAGCAGTACTTC.

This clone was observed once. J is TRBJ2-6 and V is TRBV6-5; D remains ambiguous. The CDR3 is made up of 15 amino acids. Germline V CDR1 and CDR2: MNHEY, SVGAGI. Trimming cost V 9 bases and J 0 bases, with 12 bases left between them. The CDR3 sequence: CASSVSASGANVLTF. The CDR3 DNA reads TGTGCCAGTTCGGTCAGCGCCTCTGGGGCCAACGTCCTGACTTTC.

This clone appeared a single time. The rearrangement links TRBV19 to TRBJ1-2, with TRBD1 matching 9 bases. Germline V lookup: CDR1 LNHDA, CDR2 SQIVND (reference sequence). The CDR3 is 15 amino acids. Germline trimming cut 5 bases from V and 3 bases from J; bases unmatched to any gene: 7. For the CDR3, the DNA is TGTGCCAGTAGTGGGGGGGACAGGGCTTACTATGGCTACACCTTC. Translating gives CASSGGDRAYYGYTF.

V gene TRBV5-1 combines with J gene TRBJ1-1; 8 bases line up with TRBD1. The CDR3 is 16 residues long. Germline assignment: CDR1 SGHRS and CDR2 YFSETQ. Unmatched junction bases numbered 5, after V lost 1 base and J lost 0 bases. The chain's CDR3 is CASSLRPGQVNTEAFF. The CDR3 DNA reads TGCGCCAGCAGCTTGAGGCCGGGACAGGTGAACACTGAAGCTTTCTTT.

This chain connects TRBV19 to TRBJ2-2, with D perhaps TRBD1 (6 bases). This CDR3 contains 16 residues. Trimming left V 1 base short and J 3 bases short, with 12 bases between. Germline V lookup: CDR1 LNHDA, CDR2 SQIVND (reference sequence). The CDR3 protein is CASSIVRRGYTGELFF. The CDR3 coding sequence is TGTGCCAGTAGTATAGTTAGAAGGGGGTACACCGGGGAGCTGTTTTTT.

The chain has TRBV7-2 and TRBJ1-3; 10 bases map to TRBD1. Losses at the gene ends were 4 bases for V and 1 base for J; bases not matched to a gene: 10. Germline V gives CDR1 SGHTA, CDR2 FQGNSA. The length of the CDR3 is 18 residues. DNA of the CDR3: TGTGCCAGCAGCTCCCTGGGACAGGGGCTCGGATCTGGAAACACCATATATTTT. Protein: CASSSLGQGLGSGNTIYF.

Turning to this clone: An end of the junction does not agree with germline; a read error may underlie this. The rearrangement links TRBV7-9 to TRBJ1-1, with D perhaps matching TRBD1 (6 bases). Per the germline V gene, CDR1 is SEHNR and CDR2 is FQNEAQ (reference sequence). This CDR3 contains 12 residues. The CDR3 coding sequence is TGTGCCAGCAGCTCCATCCCCGGGACAACGATCTTT. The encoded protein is CASSSIPGTTIF. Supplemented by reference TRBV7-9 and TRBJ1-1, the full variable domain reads DTGVSQNPRHKITKRGQNVTFRCDPISEHNRLYWYRQTLGQGPEFLTYFQNEAQLEKSRLLSDRFSAERPKGSFSTLEIQRTEQGDSAMYLCASSSIPGTTIFGQGTRLTVV.

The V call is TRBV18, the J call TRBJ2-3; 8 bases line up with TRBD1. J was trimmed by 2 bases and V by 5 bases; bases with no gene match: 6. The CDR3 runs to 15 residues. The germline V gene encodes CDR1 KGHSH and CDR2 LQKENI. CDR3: CASSTRQGYTDTQYF. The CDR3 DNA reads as TGTGCCAGCTCAACCCGACAGGGGTACACAGATACGCAGTATTTT.

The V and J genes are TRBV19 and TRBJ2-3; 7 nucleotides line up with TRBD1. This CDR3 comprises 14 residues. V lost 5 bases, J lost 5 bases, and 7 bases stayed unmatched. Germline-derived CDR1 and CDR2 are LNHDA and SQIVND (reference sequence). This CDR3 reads CASSLGTVGDTQYF. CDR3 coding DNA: TGTGCCAGTAGTCTCGGGACAGTTGGAGATACGCAGTATTTT.